This T cell receptor (beta chain) was profiled in a study of tumor-infiltrating lymphocytes in primary liver carcinoma. This clonotype was counted many times. Extraction also yielded germline DNA, while blood RNA was obtained from unsorted whole blood. In germline, CDR1 is SGHRS, CDR2 YFSETQ. The CDR3 spans 13 residues. The germline V and J ends were trimmed by 3 bases and 3 bases, with 9 bases remaining between them. Constant-region priming of about 0.5 ug total RNA yielded TCR beta cDNA. Sequencing libraries for TCR beta derived from three nested multiplex PCR rounds that used slightly modified ARM-PCR. The study ran its first two PCR rounds for around 9 cycles each, using TRBV1-TRBV30 forward primers and a C-beta reverse primer. Via MiXCR, TCRdb re-called the multiplex PCR reads, giving one row per CDR3 protein. The sample holds approximately 300,000 distinct CDR3 sequences, approximately 60% seen once.

This sequence was found in a man aged 35 to 55 with primary liver carcinoma and hepatitis B virus infection. The sample taken for sequencing was peripheral blood. This chain connects TRBV5-1 to TRBJ1-2; tentatively, D is TRBD1 (6 bases). CDR3 bases: TGCGCCAGCAGCTCAGGGGCCGACTATGGCTACACCTTC. This codes for CASSSGADYGYTF.